This is a list of T cell receptor beta chains from one sample in a study of T cell changes during pregnancy in multiple sclerosis. Produced via immunoSEQ multiplex PCR; TCRdb's table is partial and in-frame only. This table holds 30,000 to 40,000 clones, around 90% found once. Material: CD4+ T cells from peripheral blood mononuclear cells, obtained in the second trimester of pregnancy. The source is a female donor with multiple sclerosis, enrolled in a pregnancy study. The CDR3 runs from the conserved cysteine through the conserved F or W. Each record gives: V gene, clone size, D gene, J gene, CDR3 protein, CDR3 DNA. D genes are given only for firm matches. A clone size is listed for some rows: how often the clone was seen (once, few, many), or a class if it is expanded.

>TRBV19|.|TRBD2|TRBJ2-5
CASSVGLAGEETQYF
TGTGCCAGTAGTGTCGGACTAGCGGGAGAAGAGACCCAGTACTTC
>TRBV7-2|.|TRBD2|TRBJ2-2
CASSSLGREEGGELFF
TGTGCCAGCAGCTCCTTGGGGCGGGAGGAAGGCGGGGAGCTGTTTTTT
>TRBV4-2|.|TRBD2|TRBJ2-1
CASSPTSGRAVEQFF
TGTGCCAGCAGCCCGACTAGCGGGAGGGCCGTTGAGCAGTTCTTC
>TRBV29-1|.|TRBD1|TRBJ1-5
CSVRTGSGQPQHF
TGCAGCGTGAGGACAGGGTCCGGGCAGCCCCAGCATTTT
>TRBV7-9|.|TRBD2|TRBJ2-7
CASSPGLAGGPGEQYF
TGTGCCAGCAGCCCTGGACTAGCGGGAGGCCCCGGAGAGCAGTACTTC
>TRBV2|.|TRBD2|TRBJ2-7
CASSEARLAGGPSSYEQYF
TGTGCCAGCAGTGAAGCGAGGCTAGCGGGAGGGCCCAGCTCCTACGAGCAGTACTTC
>TRBV7-9|.|TRBD1|TRBJ2-7
CASSSLRDRDWRYEQYF
TGTGCCAGCAGCTCGCTCCGGGACAGGGACTGGAGGTACGAGCAGTACTTC
>TRBV6-5|.|TRBD2|TRBJ2-7
CASSLAGGSYEQYF
TGTGCCAGCAGCCTAGCGGGAGGATCCTACGAGCAGTACTTC
>TRBV9|.|TRBD2|TRBJ2-3
CASSVLAGNTDTQYF
TGTGCCAGCAGCGTTCTAGCGGGGAACACAGATACGCAGTATTTT
>TRBV7-8|.|TRBD1|TRBJ2-7
CASRRTDGQGYEQYF
TGTGCCAGCAGACGGACCGACGGACAGGGCTACGAGCAGTACTTC
>TRBV28|once|.|TRBJ2-1
CASSFGGGIRNEQFF
TGTGCCAGCAGTTTCGGGGGAGGTATCAGGAATGAGCAGTTCTTC
>TRBV5-3|.|.|TRBJ2-1
CARRRGLADTGNEQFF
TGTGCCAGAAGGCGGGGATTGGCGGACACGGGAAATGAGCAGTTCTTC
>TRBV7-2|.|.|TRBJ1-2
CASSSSITGNYGYTF
TGTGCCAGCAGCTCTAGCATAACAGGGAACTATGGCTACACCTTC
>TRBV7-2|.|TRBD1|TRBJ2-7
CASSIDRGTTYEQYF
TGTGCCAGCAGCATCGACAGGGGGACCACCTACGAGCAGTACTTC
>TRBV6-1|.|TRBD2|TRBJ2-2
CASSEALLAANTGELFF
TGTGCCAGCAGTGAAGCGCTCCTAGCGGCGAACACCGGGGAGCTGTTTTTT
>TRBV12-5|few|TRBD1|TRBJ1-1
CASGSQGAKTEAFF
TGTGCTAGTGGTTCCCAGGGGGCGAAGACTGAAGCTTTCTTT
>TRBV18|.|TRBD1|TRBJ2-7
CASSPGTGPYEQYF
TGTGCCAGCTCACCAGGGACAGGACCCTACGAGCAGTACTTC
>TRBV6-5|.|.|TRBJ2-2
CASSYGGGELFF
TGTGCCAGCAGTTACGGCGGCGGGGAGCTGTTTTTT
>TRBV5-6|.|.|TRBJ2-7
CASSLVSRLAYEQYF
TGTGCCAGCAGCTTGGTTTCGCGGCTGGCCTACGAGCAGTACTTC
>TRBV4-1|.|TRBD2|TRBJ2-3
CASSQGLAGYRDTQYF
TGCGCCAGCAGCCAGGGACTAGCGGGATATCGAGATACGCAGTATTTT
>TRBV7-2|once|.|TRBJ1-5
CASSFPNQPQHF
TGTGCCAGCAGCTTCCCAAATCAGCCCCAGCATTTT
>TRBV7-2|.|.|TRBJ1-2
CASSSVNYGYTF
TGTGCCAGCAGCTCGGTTAACTATGGCTACACCTTC
>TRBV19|.|TRBD2|TRBJ2-2
CASSMKAGGSGAGELFF
TGTGCCAGTAGTATGAAGGCGGGAGGGTCCGGGGCCGGGGAGCTGTTTTTT
>TRBV7-2|.|TRBD2|TRBJ2-7
CASRQTGTSVSEQYF
TGTGCCAGCAGACAGACCGGGACTAGCGTTTCCGAGCAGTACTTC
>TRBV21-1|.|.|TRBJ2-7
CASSLVKGAGVKDEQYF
TGTGCCAGCAGCCTAGTTAAGGGAGCGGGGGTTAAGGACGAGCAGTACTTC
>TRBV7-2|.|TRBD2|TRBJ2-1
CASSLKSGTSAVSYNEQFF
TGTGCCAGCAGCCTAAAATCCGGGACTAGCGCCGTCTCCTACAATGAGCAGTTCTTC
>TRBV7-2|.|.|TRBJ2-1
CASSQDSHNEQFF
TGTGCCAGCAGCCAGGACAGCCACAATGAGCAGTTCTTC
>TRBV4-2|.|TRBD1|TRBJ1-3
CASSQDQPPGGRNTIYF
TGTGCCAGCAGCCAAGATCAGCCGCCAGGGGGCAGAAACACCATATATTTT
>TRBV5-1|.|TRBD2|TRBJ2-5
CASSLVLAGAGEQYF
TGCGCCAGCAGCTTGGTTCTAGCGGGAGCAGGGGAGCAGTACTTC
>TRBV7-9|.|.|TRBJ2-5
CASSFHGQETQYF
TGTGCCAGCAGCTTCCACGGCCAAGAGACCCAGTACTTC
>TRBV5-6|.|.|TRBJ2-1
CASSLELNTYNEQFF
TGTGCCAGCAGCTTGGAACTGAATACCTACAATGAGCAGTTCTTC
>TRBV6-1|.|TRBD1|TRBJ1-5
CASSALTGGKEPQHF
TGTGCCAGCAGTGCCCTGACAGGGGGCAAGGAGCCCCAGCATTTT
>TRBV18|.|.|TRBJ2-3
CASSPVAMSGNTDTQYF
TGTGCCAGCTCACCGGTCGCGATGAGCGGCAACACAGATACGCAGTATTTT
>TRBV27|.|.|TRBJ2-1
CASSLEGTATYNEQFF
TGTGCCAGCAGTTTGGAGGGGACAGCTACTTACAATGAGCAGTTCTTC
>TRBV6-1|.|.|TRBJ1-2
CASSETLQANYGYTF
TGTGCCAGCAGTGAAACTCTACAGGCTAACTATGGCTACACCTTC
>TRBV7-2|.|.|TRBJ2-7
CASSPEAGRSTREQYF
TGTGCCAGCAGCCCGGAGGCGGGACGGAGTACGAGGGAGCAGTACTTC
>TRBV19|.|.|TRBJ1-1
CASSISVRQGGKAFF
TGTGCCAGTAGTATATCAGTGCGGCAGGGTGGTAAAGCTTTCTTT
>TRBV5-6|.|.|TRBJ2-3
CASSLVAWVEGTDTQYF
TGTGCCAGCAGCTTGGTTGCTTGGGTTGAGGGCACAGATACGCAGTATTTT
>TRBV7-9|.|TRBD1|TRBJ1-4
CASSFDRGPNEKLFF
TGTGCCAGCAGCTTTGACAGGGGCCCCAATGAAAAACTGTTTTTT
>TRBV7-8|medium-sized|.|TRBJ1-2
CASSFDSYGYTF
TGTGCCAGCAGCTTTGACAGCTATGGCTACACCTTC
>TRBV6-5|.|.|TRBJ1-1
CASSRARVLNTEAFF
TGTGCCAGCAGCCGAGCCCGGGTGCTGAACACTGAAGCTTTCTTT
>TRBV12-5|.|.|TRBJ2-5
CASGFGGGQETQYF
TGTGCTAGTGGTTTTGGGGGAGGCCAAGAGACCCAGTACTTC
>TRBV10-2|.|.|TRBJ2-1
CASLATREYNEQFF
TGCGCCAGCCTAGCGACCCGCGAATACAATGAGCAGTTCTTC
>TRBV9|.|.|TRBJ2-6
CASSVVGRVSGANVLTF
TGTGCCAGCAGCGTAGTGGGCAGGGTCTCTGGGGCCAACGTCCTGACTTTC
>TRBV5-1|.|TRBD2|TRBJ2-2
CASSFLIGSGNRDGELFF
TGCGCCAGCAGCTTCTTGATCGGAAGCGGGAATCGAGACGGGGAGCTGTTTTTT
>TRBV5-4|.|.|TRBJ1-5
CASSIHGQPGGNQPQHF
TGTGCCAGCAGTATACATGGACAGCCCGGAGGCAATCAGCCCCAGCATTTT
>TRBV5-1|.|TRBD2|TRBJ2-1
CASSEGTSSYNEQFF
TGCGCCAGCAGCGAAGGGACTAGCAGCTACAATGAGCAGTTCTTC
>TRBV2|few|TRBD2|TRBJ2-7
CASSEGLAGVNYEQYF
TGTGCCAGCAGTGAGGGACTAGCGGGAGTAAACTACGAGCAGTACTTC
>TRBV7-3|.|TRBD1|TRBJ2-2
CASRGQGRSGELFF
TGTGCCAGCAGGGGACAGGGGCGTAGCGGGGAGCTGTTTTTT
>TRBV4-3|.|.|TRBJ1-2
CASSQAFASDGYTF
TGCGCCAGCAGCCAAGCGTTCGCGTCCGATGGCTACACCTTC
>TRBV5-1|.|.|TRBJ1-4
CASSSSATNEKLFF
TGCGCCAGCAGCTCCTCTGCAACTAATGAAAAACTGTTTTTT
>TRBV28|.|.|TRBJ2-2
CASSFSGTLFTGELFF
TGTGCCAGCAGTTTTTCCGGGACTCTATTCACCGGGGAGCTGTTTTTT
>TRBV11-2|.|TRBD2|TRBJ2-1
CASRRFGLAGGNEQFF
TGTGCCAGCAGGAGATTCGGACTAGCGGGAGGTAATGAGCAGTTCTTC
>TRBV5-1|.|.|TRBJ2-7
CASSSGGASAVYEQYF
TGCGCCAGCAGTAGTGGGGGGGCATCAGCCGTCTACGAGCAGTACTTC
>TRBV29-1|.|TRBD1|TRBJ2-7
CSVGQGFSYEQYF
TGCAGCGTTGGACAGGGGTTCTCCTACGAGCAGTACTTC